One sample yielded the 20 T cell receptor beta chains listed below, sequenced in a study of blood T cell repertoires in COVID-19. Profiled with immunoSEQ multiplex PCR; TCRdb holds only in-frame clones, not every one. The profile shows nearly 250,000 clones, 70% to 85% of them singletons. Sequenced material: peripheral blood. The receptors here all came from a woman aged 80 or over with acute or convalescent COVID-19.

In this sample, this clone turned up a few times. The J gene is TRBJ1-2, the V gene TRBV28, with 7 positions matching TRBD1. V shed 2 bases and J 2 bases; nucleotides not matched to a gene: 8. The CDR3 runs to 16 residues. Germline assignment: CDR1 MDHEN and CDR2 SYDVKM. CDR3 sequence: CASSLGQPGGNYGYTF. The CDR3 bases are TGTGCCAGCAGTTTAGGACAACCAGGGGGAAACTATGGCTACACCTTC.

Here the CDR3 reads CASSPPGQGAAEAFF. The CDR3 nucleotides are TGTGCCAGCAGCCCTCCGGGACAGGGGGCGGCTGAAGCTTTCTTT. The chain recombines TRBV4-2 with TRBJ1-1; 12 bases fit TRBD1. Trimming took 4 bases from V and 6 from J; bases not matched to a gene: 6. CDR1 and CDR2 (germline): LGHNA, YNFKEQ. The CDR3 sequence is 15 residues long.

The chain joins TRBV21-1 to TRBJ1-5; the D call TRBD1 from the table was never checked on the DNA. TRBV21-1 is deemed a pseudogene. The CDR3 sequence is 18 residues long. CDR3 coding DNA: TGTGCCAGCAGCAAACCCCGGAGTGTAGGGGCGAGCAATCAGCCCCAGCATTTT. Residues: CASSKPRSVGASNQPQHF.

The chain links TRBV7-9 to TRBJ2-5, with a weak D call TRBD2 (6 bases). V lost 2 bases to trimming and J lost 2 bases, with 18 bases between them. The length of the CDR3 is 17 residues. The V gene's germline CDR1 is SEHNR and CDR2 FQNEAQ (reference sequence). This chain's CDR3 is CASSLNRLRGLQETQYF. DNA for the CDR3: TGTGCCAGCAGCTTAAATCGATTGCGGGGATTGCAAGAGACCCAGTACTTC.

The chain's CDR3 is CASRTGDVRDTEAFF. CDR3 bases: TGTGCCAGCAGGACAGGGGATGTACGGGACACTGAAGCTTTCTTT. The chain employs TRBV2 and TRBJ1-1; 8 nucleotides agree with TRBD1. The CDR3 is made up of 15 amino acids. With 6 bases clipped from V and 3 bases from J, the junction kept 9 bases outside the gene matches. Germline CDR1 reads SNHLY; CDR2 reads FYNNEI.

V is TRBV14 and J is TRBJ1-2, with TRBD1 matching 9 bases. V was pared by 0 bases and J by 11 bases, with 4 bases of the junction left unmatched. The CDR3 totals 13 residues. In germline, CDR1 is SGHDN, CDR2 FVKESK. CDR3 region: CASSQDLQGAYTF. The CDR3 DNA reads TGTGCCAGCAGCCAAGACCTACAGGGGGCGTACACCTTC.

The rearrangement uses TRBV29-1 and TRBJ2-3, with a weak D call TRBD2 (5 bases). The CDR3 runs 13 residues. The germline V and J ends were trimmed by 7 bases and 4 bases, with 15 bases remaining between them. Germline V gene data show CDR1 as SQVTM and CDR2 as ANQGSEA. The CDR3 DNA reads as TGCAGCGGCTCGAGGGTTAAGGCAGATACGCAGTATTTT. This sequence encodes CSGSRVKADTQYF.

This chain connects TRBV4-2 to TRBJ1-2; D call uncertain. The CDR3 is 13 amino acids. Per germline, CDR1 LGHNA and CDR2 YNFKEQ. V was clipped by 3 bases and J by 4 bases, with 9 bases between them. CDR3 protein: CASSQTEGYGYTF. In DNA form, the CDR3 reads TGTGCCAGCAGCCAGACGGAGGGCTATGGCTACACCTTC.

The rearrangement uses TRBV5-6 and TRBJ2-3, with 13 bases matching TRBD2. Germline V gives CDR1 SGHDT, CDR2 YYEEEE. V lost 3 bases and J lost 4; bases outside the gene matches: 5. The CDR3 runs to 16 residues. The CDR3 DNA reads as TGTGCCAGCAGCTATACTAGCGGGGGGGCCCCAGATACGCAGTATTTT. Amino acids: CASSYTSGGAPDTQYF.

The chain couples TRBV27 to TRBJ1-1; TRBD1 is a possible D gene (5 bases). With 9 bases removed from V and 4 bases from J, the gap between germline ends came to 18 bases. Per the germline V gene, CDR1 is MNHEY and CDR2 is SMNVEV (reference sequence). This CDR3 contains 14 residues. CDR3: CARGEGTDPTEAFF. For the CDR3, the DNA is TGTGCCAGGGGGGAGGGGACGGATCCCACTGAAGCTTTCTTT.

V and J are TRBV20-1 and TRBJ2-3; 11 positions match TRBD2. The CDR3 contains 15 residues. Germline values: CDR1 DFQATT, CDR2 SNEGSKA (reference sequence). V shed 3 bases and J 5 bases; nucleotides not matched to a gene: 7. CDR3 nucleotide sequence: TGCAGTGCTAGTGGTAGCGGGGGGGCGAAAGATACGCAGTATTTT. Amino acids: CSASGSGGAKDTQYF.

This chain links TRBV4-1 with TRBJ2-3; 9 bases line up with TRBD2. The CDR3 consists of 20 residues. After removal of 2 bases from V and 1 base from J, the junction contained 16 bases not matched to a gene. The V gene's germline CDR1 is MGHRA and CDR2 YSYEKL. The CDR3 DNA is TGCGCCAGCAGCCAACGGGGGGTGTCTAGCGGGATGGCGCGCACAGATACGCAGTATTTT. It codes for CASSQRGVSSGMARTDTQYF.

The chain joins TRBV7-2 to TRBJ2-5, with 11 bases aligning to TRBD2. J gave up 2 bases and V 1 base, and 3 bases lay outside the gene matches. CDR1 and CDR2 from the germline V gene are SGHTA and FQGNSA. CDR3 size: 16 residues. The CDR3 DNA sequence: TGTGCCAGCAGCTTAGGTAGCGGGAGGGGACAAGAGACCCAGTACTTC. This translates into CASSLGSGRGQETQYF.

This clone was observed a handful of times. V gene TRBV7-2 combines with J gene TRBJ1-5; 7 bases fit TRBD1. The CDR3 spans 15 residues. V was clipped by 0 bases and J by 6 bases; unmatched bases: 5. In germline, CDR1 is SGHTA, CDR2 FQGNSA. The DNA of the CDR3 is TGTGCCAGCAGCTTAGCCGGCAGACAGGGTCAGCCCCAGCATTTT. This encodes CASSLAGRQGQPQHF.

This rearrangement joins TRBV21-1 to TRBJ1-5; TRBD1 was called by the table and not checked on the DNA. TRBV21-1 is deemed a pseudogene. The CDR3 has 19 residues. The CDR3, as DNA: TGTGCCAGCAGCAAAGGGGAAGGGACAGGGGGCTACGGCAATCAGCCCCAGCATTTT. Translating it yields CASSKGEGTGGYGNQPQHF.

V gene TRBV29-1 combines with J gene TRBJ2-3, with a tentative D call TRBD1 (6 bases). Germline CDR1 reads SQVTM; CDR2 reads ANQGSEA. This CDR3 has 13 residues. V dropped 6 bases and J dropped 4 bases, with 14 bases sitting between them. The CDR3 spells CSVRGVHADTQYF. As DNA, the CDR3 is TGCAGCGTCAGGGGAGTTCATGCAGATACGCAGTATTTT.

The chain joins TRBV6-6 to TRBJ2-7; TRBD2 is a possible D gene (5 bases). The germline V and J ends were trimmed by 7 bases and 2 bases, with 18 bases remaining between them. Per germline, CDR1 MNHNY and CDR2 SVGAGI (reference sequence). This CDR3 region has 15 residues. This CDR3 reads CASTQPRAGTYEQYF. DNA of the CDR3: TGTGCCAGCACCCAACCTCGGGCCGGGACCTACGAGCAGTACTTC.

The chain combines TRBV20-1 with TRBJ1-1, with 7 bases matching TRBD1. The V gene's germline CDR1 is DFQATT and CDR2 SNEGSKA (reference sequence). The CDR3 has 11 residues. The chain's CDR3 is CSQGGNTEAFF. In nucleotides, the CDR3 is TGCAGCCAGGGGGGGAACACTGAAGCTTTCTTT.

This chain uses TRBV6-2 or TRBV6-3 with TRBJ2-2; 7 positions match TRBD1. J gave up 1 base and V 6 bases, and 14 bases lay outside the gene matches. This CDR3 has 18 residues. Germline CDR1 is MNHEY and CDR2 is SVGEGT. The CDR3 loop reads CASSSAKGAGENTGELFF. CDR3 bases: TGTGCCAGCAGCTCCGCAAAGGGGGCCGGTGAGAACACCGGGGAGCTGTTTTTT.

This sequence joins TRBV5-1 and TRBJ2-3; perhaps TRBD1 as D (5 bases). Germline V gene data show CDR1 as SGHRS and CDR2 as YFSETQ. Trimming shortened V by 1 base and J by 0 bases, and 9 bases separated the two germline ends. CDR3 length equals 15 residues. The CDR3, as DNA: TGCGCCAGCAGCTTGCAGGGCAGTAGCACAGATACGCAGTATTTT. Amino acid sequence: CASSLQGSSTDTQYF.